These 30 T cell receptor beta chains came from one sample sequenced in a study of cytomegalovirus exposure and HLA in healthy donors (TCRdb year 2017). Receptor amplification or capture employed the immunoSEQ multiplex PCR assay. The multiplex PCR relied on a mix of 60 forward primers for TCR Vbeta segments and 13 reverse primers for TCR Jbeta segments. Not all clones reach the TCRdb copy of this immuneACCESS table, which keeps in-frame sequences only. Checked studies attribute under half of the gap to unresolved V genes and leave the rest unexplained. This sample has roughly 130,000 clones in its table, and over 80% of those were observed once. The ten largest clones capture more than 0.9% of the sample. The sample was PBMCs. These receptors originate from a boy younger than 18 in good health and CMV-seronegative.

The V gene is TRBV4-3, the J gene TRBJ1-5; 7 nucleotides agree with TRBD1. The CDR3 totals 15 residues. Germline V gene sequence: CDR1 LGHNA, CDR2 YSLEER. V lost 0 bases and J lost 7; bases outside the gene matches: 6. CDR3 region: CASSQDSAGGQPQHF. The CDR3 nucleotides are TGCGCCAGCAGCCAAGATTCGGCAGGGGGACAGCCCCAGCATTTT.

The chain has TRBV5-1 and TRBJ2-1; 14 bases match TRBD2. The germline CDR1 and CDR2 sequences are SGHRS and YFSETQ. The V segment lost 6 bases and the J segment 9 bases; nucleotides outside the gene matches: 8. The CDR3 runs to 15 residues. Here the CDR3 DNA reads TGCGCCAGCACCCCCGGGACTAGCGGGAGTGGTGAGCAGTTCTTC. It is translated as CASTPGTSGSGEQFF.

The chain recombines TRBV27 with TRBJ1-1; D uncertain. V gave up 10 bases and J gave up 7 bases, with 22 bases separating them. This CDR3 comprises 14 residues. Germline CDR1 MNHEY, CDR2 SMNVEV (reference sequence). CDR3 in amino acids: CATSNRERGYEAFF. In DNA form, the CDR3 reads TGTGCCACCAGCAACCGCGAGCGAGGATATGAAGCTTTCTTT.

This rearrangement joins TRBV6-6 to TRBJ2-7; TRBD2 aligns across 14 bases. CDR1 is MNHNY, CDR2 SVGAGI, per germline (reference sequence). The length of the CDR3 is 16 residues. V gave up 6 bases and J gave up 5 bases; unmatched junction bases: 9. DNA for the CDR3: TGTGCCAGCAGCAAGGGACTAGCGGGAGAGGTCGACGAGCAGTACTTC. It encodes CASSKGLAGEVDEQYF.

The CDR3 here is CASTSLLTYEQYF. CDR3 DNA: TGTGCCAGCACTTCCCTCCTAACCTACGAGCAGTACTTC. The rearrangement links TRBV6-5 to TRBJ2-7; D is unresolved. V was clipped by 7 bases and J by 2 bases, with 12 bases between them. The length of the CDR3 is 13 residues. Germline CDR1 MNHEY, CDR2 SVGAGI.

This chain joins TRBV4-3 and TRBJ2-7, with 7 positions matching TRBD2. Germline values: CDR1 LGHNA, CDR2 YSLEER. CDR3 length: 13 amino acids. J gave up 4 bases and V 1 base, and 1 base lay outside the gene matches. The CDR3 nucleotides read TGCGCCAGCAGCCAAGGGACTAGTTACGAGCAGTACTTC. Amino acid sequence: CASSQGTSYEQYF.

The sample holds one count of this clone. The chain couples TRBV30 to TRBJ2-3; no definite D call. Germline V gene data show CDR1 as GTSNPN and CDR2 as SVGIG (reference sequence). The CDR3 contains 13 residues. V was clipped by 0 bases and J by 0 bases, with 4 bases between them. DNA for the CDR3: TGTGCCTGGAGTGTACTGAGCACAGATACGCAGTATTTT. It yields the protein CAWSVLSTDTQYF.

The chain combines TRBV11-2 with TRBJ2-1; 8 nucleotides align to TRBD1. The CDR3 covers 13 residues. V shed 5 bases, J shed 10 bases, and the junction held 7 bases outside the gene matches. Germline lookup yields CDR1 SGHAT and CDR2 FQNNGV. CDR3 in DNA: TGTGCCAGCAGCCCTTGGACAGGGAGCGAGCAGTTCTTC. Translating it yields CASSPWTGSEQFF.

The rearrangement uses TRBV7-8 and TRBJ2-5, with 15 bases identical to TRBD2. Germline loops: CDR1 SGHVS, CDR2 FQNEAQ. The CDR3 is 18 residues long. Trimming at V came to 5 bases and at J to 0 bases, leaving 7 bases not matched to a gene. The CDR3 loop reads CASSARTSGREYQETQYF. In DNA, the CDR3 is TGTGCCAGCAGCGCACGGACTAGCGGGAGGGAGTACCAAGAGACCCAGTACTTC.

This sequence joins TRBV6-5 and TRBJ2-7; 9 bases align to TRBD1. CDR1 and CDR2 from the germline V gene are MNHEY and SVGAGI. The CDR3 is 13 residues long. V lost 10 bases, J lost 7 bases, and 11 bases stayed unmatched. The CDR3 coding sequence is TGTGCCACCCGGGGGACAGGGTACTTGGAGCAGTACTTC. It encodes CATRGTGYLEQYF.

The chain uses TRBV11-3 and TRBJ2-3; maybe TRBD2 (6 bases). The CDR3 contains 14 residues. V lost 5 bases and J lost 1, with 10 bases in between. Germline loops: CDR1 SGHNT, CDR2 YENEEA. CDR3 in amino acids: CASSLSGRTDTQYF. The CDR3 DNA follows: TGTGCCAGCAGCCTTAGCGGACGCACAGATACGCAGTATTTT.

The J gene is TRBJ2-5, the V gene TRBV7-9, with 9 bases aligning to TRBD2. The CDR3 spans 16 residues. In germline, CDR1 is SEHNR, CDR2 FQNEAQ (reference sequence). The J segment lost 7 bases and the V segment lost 5 bases, leaving 14 bases of the junction unmatched. The CDR3 is CASSPLAGDSWGTQYF. The CDR3 DNA is TGTGCCAGCAGCCCTTTAGCGGGAGATTCGTGGGGGACCCAGTACTTC.

This chain joins TRBV7-3 and TRBJ1-1; D is undetermined. This CDR3 contains 15 residues. Germline V gives CDR1 SGHTA, CDR2 FQGTGA. V was trimmed by 5 bases and J by 0 bases, leaving 13 bases between them. The CDR3 sequence is CASSPSPGMNTEAFF. The CDR3 nucleotides read TGTGCCAGCAGCCCTTCCCCGGGGATGAACACTGAAGCTTTCTTT.

The genes are TRBV4-3 and TRBJ2-7; TRBD2 might be the D (6 bases). V was shortened by 1 base and J by 2 bases, with 9 bases between the two germline ends. Germline V lookup: CDR1 LGHNA, CDR2 YSLEER. CDR3 size: 14 residues. CDR3 residues: CASSQGLGPYEQYF. The DNA for the CDR3 is TGCGCCAGCAGCCAAGGACTAGGCCCCTACGAGCAGTACTTC.

A few counts support this clone. The V call is TRBV30, the J call TRBJ1-1; D might be TRBD1 (5 bases). Trimming took off 3 bases at V and 0 bases at J, with 8 bases between the two ends. Looked up from germline, CDR1 is GTSNPN and CDR2 is SVGIG (reference sequence). The length of the CDR3 is 13 residues. The CDR3, as DNA: TGTGCCTGGAGCAGACAGCTGAACACTGAAGCTTTCTTT. It is translated as CAWSRQLNTEAFF.

The chain uses TRBV4-3 and TRBJ1-1; D call uncertain. The CDR3 consists of 15 residues. V lost 1 base, J lost 2 bases, and 11 bases lay in between. Germline assignment: CDR1 LGHNA and CDR2 YSLEER. CDR3 in amino acids: CASSQGEGYNTEAFF. DNA of the CDR3: TGCGCCAGCAGCCAAGGCGAGGGATATAACACTGAAGCTTTCTTT.

This clone was counted a few times. The rearrangement joins TRBV6-1 to TRBJ2-2; TRBD2 matches 12 bases. Germline V CDR1 and CDR2: MNHNS, SASEGT. The CDR3 loop spans 15 amino acids. The J segment lost 7 bases and the V segment lost 4 bases, leaving 4 bases of the junction unmatched. CDR3 nucleotides: TGTGCCAGCAGTGGGCAACTAGCGGGAGGCGGGGAGCTGTTTTTT. It is translated as CASSGQLAGGGELFF.

This clone was found a few times. The chain has TRBV11-3 and TRBJ2-1; D is perhaps TRBD2 (5 bases). V lost 4 bases and J lost 7, with 11 bases in between. The CDR3 spans 13 residues. Per germline, CDR1 SGHNT and CDR2 YENEEA. CDR3 in amino acids: CASSSWTGNEQFF. CDR3 nucleotide sequence: TGTGCCAGCAGCTCGTGGACGGGGAATGAGCAGTTCTTC.

The chain is built from TRBV7-2 and TRBJ2-2, with D perhaps matching TRBD2 (5 bases). The germline gives CDR1 SGHTA, CDR2 FQGNSA. Trimming took off 1 base at V and 2 bases at J, with 11 bases between the two ends. This CDR3 contains 16 residues. In DNA, the CDR3 is TGTGCCAGCAGCTTAGTGGCAGCGGCCAACACCGGGGAGCTGTTTTTT. Translated, it gives CASSLVAAANTGELFF.

The CDR3 DNA sequence: TGTGCCAGCAGCGTACGGGCGGGGGCCTACGAGCAGTACTTC. Translated: CASSVRAGAYEQYF. The chain uses TRBV9 and TRBJ2-7; 7 bases align to TRBD2. The CDR3 runs 14 residues. Germline-derived CDR1 and CDR2 are SGDLS and YYNGEE. The ends lost 1 base at V and 2 bases at J; junction bases unmatched: 3.

This clone was seen only a few times. J is TRBJ1-1 and V is TRBV5-1; the D is unclear. Germline V lookup: CDR1 SGHRS, CDR2 YFSETQ. The CDR3 spans 13 residues. Trimming shortened V by 7 bases and J by 0 bases, and 10 bases separated the two germline ends. The chain's CDR3 is CASRSDVNTEAFF. The CDR3 bases are TGCGCCAGCCGCAGTGATGTGAACACTGAAGCTTTCTTT.

The V gene is TRBV7-8, the J gene TRBJ1-2; TRBD1 matches 9 bases. This CDR3 comprises 14 residues. V was clipped by 0 bases and J by 13 bases; unmatched bases: 9. CDR1 is SGHVS, CDR2 FQNEAQ, per germline. CDR3 residues: CASSLASSTGGGTF. The CDR3, as DNA: TGTGCCAGCAGCTTAGCGTCATCCACAGGGGGCGGCACCTTC.

The rearrangement uses TRBV10-2 and TRBJ1-2; D may be TRBD1 (5 bases). Deletions cut 7 bases from V and 8 bases from J, with 17 bases between. The CDR3 is made up of 13 amino acids. The germline gives CDR1 WSHSY, CDR2 SAAADI. The CDR3 bases are TGCGCCAGCAACGCCCGGGGGGATAGGGGCTACACCTTC. Translation: CASNARGDRGYTF.

This clone was detected only a few times. This rearrangement joins TRBV29-1 to TRBJ1-1; tentative D call: TRBD1 (6 bases). This CDR3 is 13 amino acids long. V shed 2 bases and J shed 6 bases, with 13 bases lying between them. Germline-derived CDR1 and CDR2 are SQVTM and ANQGSEA. The CDR3 DNA reads as TGCAGCGTTGAAATGTGGGGGCAGGCTGAAGCTTTCTTT. It specifies CSVEMWGQAEAFF.

This sequence joins TRBV13 and TRBJ2-1; the match to TRBD2 covers 9 bases. Looked up from germline, CDR1 is PRHDT and CDR2 is FYEKMQ (reference sequence). This CDR3 has 13 amino acids. V trimming: 5 bases; J trimming: 7 bases; junction bases outside the gene matches: 3. CDR3 DNA: TGTGCCAGCAGCCACAGCGGGGGGAATGAGCAGTTCTTC. This sequence encodes CASSHSGGNEQFF.

The rearrangement joins TRBV4-3 to TRBJ2-2; perhaps TRBD1 as D (6 bases). Trimming left V 6 bases short and J 6 bases short, with 14 bases between. The CDR3 is 14 amino acids. Germline V CDR1 and CDR2: LGHNA, YSLEER. The CDR3, as DNA: TGCGCCAGCAGAGATATCAGGGGATCCGGGGAGCTGTTTTTT. This translates into CASRDIRGSGELFF.

The CDR3 loop reads CASSIEGGSGELFF. The CDR3 region has the DNA TGTGCCAGCAGTATAGAGGGAGGCTCCGGGGAGCTGTTTTTT. V is TRBV6-1 and J is TRBJ2-2, with D perhaps matching TRBD2 (6 bases). The germline gives CDR1 MNHNS, CDR2 SASEGT. The length of the CDR3 is 14 residues. V was cut by 5 bases and J by 6 bases, with 13 bases left in between.

The chain links TRBV6-1 to TRBJ2-7, with TRBD1 matching over 8 bases. With V trimmed by 7 bases and J by 2 bases, 4 bases remained unmatched. Germline V gene lookup returns CDR1 MNHNS and CDR2 SASEGT. This CDR3 has 13 amino acids. The CDR3 loop reads CASIRDRPYEQYF. For the CDR3, the DNA is TGTGCCAGCATTCGGGACAGGCCCTACGAGCAGTACTTC.

The gene calls are TRBV6-1 and TRBJ1-5; 8 bases line up with TRBD1. V gave up 1 base and J gave up 8 bases; unmatched junction bases: 4. Germline CDR1 and CDR2: MNHNS and SASEGT. The CDR3 runs 14 residues. In nucleotides, the CDR3 is TGTGCCAGCAGTGAAGACAGGGGGAATGAGCCCCAGCATTTT. Translation: CASSEDRGNEPQHF.

The rearrangement joins TRBV18 to TRBJ1-3; possible D gene TRBD1, 5 bases. V was trimmed by 3 bases and J by 0 bases, leaving 12 bases between them. This CDR3 has 16 amino acids. Germline CDR1 KGHSH, CDR2 LQKENI. The CDR3 loop is CASSPSRELSGNTIYF. The CDR3 DNA reads TGTGCCAGCTCACCGTCCAGGGAACTCTCTGGAAACACCATATATTTT.